A single sample is the source of the 13 T cell receptor beta chains below, sequenced in a study of shared clonotypes between healthy human individuals (dated by TCRdb to 2018 to 2020). The library came from the immunoSEQ multiplex PCR assay. TCRdb retrieved this table from immuneACCESS and kept in-frame rearrangements only. Not all clones are present; in checked studies, unresolved V genes account for under half, and no reason is known for the remainder. For this sample the table gives 950,000 to 1,100,000 clones, of which about 80% were detected only once. The ten most abundant clones make up 1.4% of the sample. What was sequenced was memory CD4+ T cells sorted from blood. According to the study, the label for this sample's cell subset or site signals: CD45RA-negative fraction. These receptors were taken from a man between 18 and 35 years old in good health.

The chain has TRBV6-1 and TRBJ1-5; D is ambiguous. This CDR3 contains 17 residues. The ends were cut back, 3 bases at V and 5 bases at J, with 20 bases in the middle. The V gene's germline CDR1 is MNHNS and CDR2 SASEGT. The CDR3 DNA reads as TGTGCCAGCAGTGACGAGCCGGTCTCCTGGGAGGATCAGCCCCAGCATTTT. This codes for CASSDEPVSWEDQPQHF.

The J gene is TRBJ2-3, the V gene TRBV18; the D is unclear. The CDR3 loop spans 14 amino acids. V was shortened by 6 bases and J by 2 bases, with 12 bases between the two germline ends. In germline, CDR1 is KGHSH, CDR2 LQKENI. CDR3 sequence reads: CASSTGGNTDTQYF. CDR3 bases: TGTGCCAGCTCTACTGGCGGAAACACAGATACGCAGTATTTT. Together with reference TRBV18 and TRBJ2-3, the CDR3 gives the full variable domain: NAGVMQNPRHLVRRRGQEARLRCSPMKGHSHVYWYRQLPEEGLKFMVYLQKENIIDESGMPKERFSAEFPKEGPSILRIQQVVRGDSAAYFCASSTGGNTDTQYFGPGTRLTVL.

The V and J genes are TRBV19 and TRBJ1-5; D may be TRBD1 (5 bases). The CDR3 sequence is 12 residues long. The germline gives CDR1 LNHDA, CDR2 SQIVND (reference sequence). V dropped 6 bases and J dropped 6 bases, with 9 bases sitting between them. The CDR3, as DNA: TGTGCCAGTAGCCCGAGGGGTCAGCCCCAGCATTTT. Amino acid sequence: CASSPRGQPQHF.

The gene calls are TRBV5-1 and TRBJ2-1, with 12 bases identical to TRBD1. CDR3 length equals 15 residues. CDR1 and CDR2 from the germline V gene are SGHRS and YFSETQ. J lost 9 bases, V lost 4 bases, and 8 bases had no gene match. CDR3 loop: CASSPGTGGGGEQFF. CDR3 DNA sequence: TGCGCCAGCAGCCCTGGGACAGGGGGCGGGGGTGAGCAGTTCTTC.

V usage is TRBV5-1 and J usage is TRBJ1-6, with 8 bases that match TRBD1. This CDR3 has 15 amino acids. CDR1 SGHRS and CDR2 YFSETQ come from the germline V gene. Trimming removed 3 bases from V and 9 bases from J; junction bases left unmatched: 8. CDR3 in amino acids: CASSSAPGGGSPLHF. The CDR3 bases are TGCGCCAGCAGCTCGGCCCCAGGGGGCGGTTCACCCCTCCACTTT.

The CDR3 coding sequence is TGCGCCAGCAGCTTGGGACCAGAAAGCAATCAGCCCCAGCATTTT. Translation: CASSLGPESNQPQHF. The V gene is TRBV5-1, the J gene TRBJ1-5; unclear D gene. Trimming removed 0 bases at V and 1 base at J, with 8 bases between. This CDR3 has 15 residues. From germline, CDR1 is SGHRS and CDR2 YFSETQ.

The gene calls are TRBV18 and TRBJ2-1; D tentatively fits TRBD1 or TRBD2 (6 bases each). This CDR3 is built from 15 residues. V was pared by 6 bases and J by 1 base, with 13 bases between. CDR1 is KGHSH, CDR2 LQKENI, per germline. The CDR3 loop is CASSPRGASYNEQFF. The CDR3, as DNA: TGTGCCAGCTCCCCTAGGGGGGCGTCCTACAATGAGCAGTTCTTC.

The chain carries TRBV29-1 and TRBJ2-7; 8 bases are shared with TRBD1. Trimming removed 6 bases from V and 4 bases from J; junction bases left unmatched: 5. This CDR3 contains 12 residues. The germline CDR1 and CDR2 sequences are SQVTM and ANQGSEA. CDR3 in DNA: TGCAGCGTGACAGGGGATCAGTACGAGCAGTACTTC. It encodes CSVTGDQYEQYF.

This chain links TRBV6-5 with TRBJ2-1, with D hard to call. V was shortened by 5 bases and J by 10 bases, with 15 bases between the two germline ends. Germline CDR1 and CDR2: MNHEY and SVGAGI. There are 13 residues in the CDR3. CDR3 region: CASSEWGLREQFF. The CDR3 DNA reads as TGTGCCAGCAGTGAATGGGGTCTAAGAGAGCAGTTCTTC.

The rearrangement uses TRBV4-1 and TRBJ1-1, with 7 bases matching TRBD1. The CDR3 totals 14 residues. V was pared by 0 bases and J by 10 bases, with 8 bases of the junction left unmatched. The germline gives CDR1 MGHRA, CDR2 YSYEKL. CDR3 sequence reads: CASSQEEGGAGAFF. In nucleotides, the CDR3 is TGCGCCAGCAGCCAAGAAGAAGGGGGCGCCGGAGCTTTCTTT.

V is TRBV27 and J is TRBJ2-3; 11 nucleotides line up with TRBD1. With 5 bases clipped from V and 4 bases from J, the junction kept 5 bases outside the gene matches. Germline-derived CDR1 and CDR2 are MNHEY and SMNVEV (reference sequence). The CDR3 is made up of 15 amino acids. CDR3 DNA sequence: TGTGCCAGCAGTCTCCGGGACAGGGGGTCAGATACGCAGTATTTT. As protein: CASSLRDRGSDTQYF.

The chain links TRBV6-5 to TRBJ1-5; no firm D call. Germline V gives CDR1 MNHEY, CDR2 SVGAGI. Trimming left V 6 bases short and J 2 bases short, with 8 bases between. This CDR3 is 13 amino acids long. Here the CDR3 DNA reads TGTGCCAGCAGGGCAACTGGCAATCAGCCCCAGCATTTT. It translates to CASRATGNQPQHF.

In its sample, this clone was seen a few times. This chain uses TRBV6-1 with TRBJ1-6; a weak D match, TRBD1 (6 bases). The CDR3 totals 14 residues. Trimming took 6 bases from V and 7 from J, leaving 13 bases between them. Germline CDR1 MNHNS, CDR2 SASEGT. CDR3 DNA: TGTGCCAGCAGAGCCACAGGGAGAAATTCACCCCTCCACTTT. It codes for CASRATGRNSPLHF.